This entry lists 2 T cell receptor beta chains sequenced from one sample in a study of OX40 agonist ivuxolimab in advanced cancers. Assay used: immunoSEQ multiplex PCR; TCRdb lists only in-frame clones, some missing. The sample comprises 40,000 to 50,000 clones, over 80% of which are singletons, and 2.5% to 3% rests with the top ten. Specimen: CD4+ or CD8+ T cells sorted from blood, collected in a trial of the OX40 agonist ivuxolimab. The receptors originated from an adult with an advanced solid tumor such as melanoma, head and neck, liver or kidney cancer.

This rearrangement joins TRBV19 to TRBJ1-1; no clear D gene. In germline, CDR1 is LNHDA, CDR2 SQIVND (reference sequence). Trimming left V 5 bases short and J 0 bases short, with 16 bases between. This CDR3 has 16 amino acids. The CDR3 reads CASSPQQLNMNTEAFF. The DNA of the CDR3 is TGTGCCAGTAGTCCTCAGCAATTAAACATGAACACTGAAGCTTTCTTT.

J is TRBJ2-2 and V is TRBV6-4, with D possibly TRBD2 on 5 matching bases. The length of the CDR3 is 14 residues. The V and J ends lost 6 bases and 5 bases respectively, with 13 bases between them. Germline V gene data show CDR1 as MRHNA and CDR2 as SNTAGT. The CDR3 DNA sequence: TGTGCCAGCAGGAGGGATGGCGGGACCGGGGAGCTGTTTTTT. Encoded protein: CASRRDGGTGELFF.